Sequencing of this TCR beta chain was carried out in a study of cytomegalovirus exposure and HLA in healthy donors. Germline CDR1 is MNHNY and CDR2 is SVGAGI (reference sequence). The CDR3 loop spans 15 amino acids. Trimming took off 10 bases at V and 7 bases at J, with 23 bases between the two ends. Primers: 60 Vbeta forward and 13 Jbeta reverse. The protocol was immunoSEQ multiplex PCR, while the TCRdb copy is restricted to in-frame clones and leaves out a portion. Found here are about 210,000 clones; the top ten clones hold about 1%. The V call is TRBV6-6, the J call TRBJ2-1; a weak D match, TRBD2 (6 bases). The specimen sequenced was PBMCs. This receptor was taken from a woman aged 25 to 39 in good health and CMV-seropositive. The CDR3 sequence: CATAEMDGAGNEQFF. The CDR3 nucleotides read TGTGCCACCGCAGAGATGGACGGGGCGGGGAATGAGCAGTTCTTC.